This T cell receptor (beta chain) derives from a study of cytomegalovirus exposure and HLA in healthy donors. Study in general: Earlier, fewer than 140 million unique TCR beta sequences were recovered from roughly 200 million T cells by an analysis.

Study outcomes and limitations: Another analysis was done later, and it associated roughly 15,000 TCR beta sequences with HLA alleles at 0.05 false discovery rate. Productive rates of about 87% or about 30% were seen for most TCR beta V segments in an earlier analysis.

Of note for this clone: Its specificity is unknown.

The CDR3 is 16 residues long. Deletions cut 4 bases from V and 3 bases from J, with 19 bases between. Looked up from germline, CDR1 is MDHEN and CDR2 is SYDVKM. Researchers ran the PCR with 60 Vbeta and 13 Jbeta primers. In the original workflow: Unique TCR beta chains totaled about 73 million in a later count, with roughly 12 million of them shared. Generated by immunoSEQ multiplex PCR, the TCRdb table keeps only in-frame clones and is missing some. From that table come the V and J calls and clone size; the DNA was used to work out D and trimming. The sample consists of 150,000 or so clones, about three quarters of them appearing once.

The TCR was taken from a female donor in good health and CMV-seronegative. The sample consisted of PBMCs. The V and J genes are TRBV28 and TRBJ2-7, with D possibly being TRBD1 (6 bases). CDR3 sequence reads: CASSSRWTDSYYEQYF. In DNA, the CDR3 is TGTGCCAGCAGTTCACGCTGGACAGATTCCTACTACGAGCAGTACTTC.